The entry that follows covers one T cell receptor (beta chain) sequence. The entirety of the isolated RNA underwent reverse transcription, so expressed TCRB transcripts were sequenced. Sequencing was performed with immunoSEQ multiplex PCR; in TCRdb, only in-frame clones are kept and a portion is missing. The repertoire holds around 300,000 clones, with 12% to 15% as singletons. This sample was taken from a study of beta chain features in type 1 diabetes. The ends were cut back, 6 bases at V and 7 bases at J, with 15 bases in the middle. CDR1 MNHNY and CDR2 SVGAGI come from the germline V gene (reference sequence). The CDR3 consists of 14 residues.

This clonotype originated in a young man in good health. The chain has TRBV6-6 and TRBJ2-2, with a possible D match to TRBD1 (6 bases). The specimen sequenced was central memory CD4+ T cells from blood. The CDR3 is CASRPGVRGGELFF. CDR3 nucleotides: TGTGCCAGCAGACCAGGGGTCAGGGGCGGGGAGCTGTTTTTT.